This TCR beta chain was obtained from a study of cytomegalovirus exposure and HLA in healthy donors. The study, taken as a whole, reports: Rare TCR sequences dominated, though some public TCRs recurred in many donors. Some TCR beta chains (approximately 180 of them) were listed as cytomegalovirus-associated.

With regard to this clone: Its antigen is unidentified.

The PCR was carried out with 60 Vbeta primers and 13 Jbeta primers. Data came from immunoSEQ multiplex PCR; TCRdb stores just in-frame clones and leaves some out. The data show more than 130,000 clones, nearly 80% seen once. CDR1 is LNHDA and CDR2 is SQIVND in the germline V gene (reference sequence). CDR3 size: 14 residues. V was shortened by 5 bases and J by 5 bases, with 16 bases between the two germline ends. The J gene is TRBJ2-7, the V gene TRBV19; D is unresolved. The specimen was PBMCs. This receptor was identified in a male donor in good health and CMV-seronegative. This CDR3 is CASSAEFDGDEQYF. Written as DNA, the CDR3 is TGTGCCAGTAGTGCAGAATTCGACGGAGACGAGCAGTACTTC.